This T cell receptor beta chain was sequenced for a study of T cells in Graves' hyperthyroidism and ophthalmopathy (dated by TCRdb to between 2018 and 2020). At the level of the whole study: Peripheral blood was collected at initial diagnosis, before any treatment. The approximately 100 discovery patients were divided at random into training and test sets in a 7:3 ratio. After sampling, hyperthyroidism patients received methimazole starting at 30 mg daily, and ophthalmopathy patients received high-dose intravenous methylprednisolone. TCR Vbeta CDR3 sequencing of approximately 140 peripheral blood samples (over 40 ophthalmopathy, roughly 74 hyperthyroidism and around 17 progressor patients) is reported in the paper. A discovery cohort of roughly 100 patients, roughly 40 with Graves' ophthalmopathy and fewer than 65 with stable Graves' hyperthyroidism, was used to find distinguishing TCR V-J signatures. Whether ophthalmopathy could be predicted prospectively was tested in an independent validation cohort made up of some 20 hyperthyroidism patients plus 17 patients who later progressed to ophthalmopathy. In more than 5 Graves' hyperthyroidism patients, the study also compared T-cell repertoires from thyroid tissue with T-cell repertoires from blood.

The paper's findings and limits, for the study overall: In validation, the model predicted progression to ophthalmopathy with approximately 71% sensitivity and around 72% specificity, a median of 6.5 months before onset. No statistical method was used to set the sample size in advance, and investigators knew the group allocation. Most expanded thyroid clonotypes (frequency above 0.001) were also detected in blood, a finding suggesting that blood repertoires may reflect thyroid immune responses. A 13 V-J signature model separated ophthalmopathy from stable hyperthyroidism, with just over 85% sensitivity and 81% to 82% specificity in cross-validation and 80%/75% in testing.

The TCR beta CDR3 regions were amplified from RNA transcripts. The first round of RT-PCR for the TCR CDR3 was performed with the HTBI primer set and the Qiagen OneStep RT-PCR kit. Libraries were constructed in a second round of multiplex PCR, after which size selection and purification were performed. Libraries were sequenced paired-end with 100 bp reads on an Illumina HiSeq2000. The paper's processing steps were these. Raw data were processed with SOAPnuke, discarding reads with adapters, uncalled bases, mean Phred below 15, or no exact constant-primer or identifier match. COPE v1.2.5 was used to merge high-quality paired reads, and clonotypes were defined as unique nucleotide sequences. Clonotypes were aligned to IMGT TRBV, TRBD and TRBJ reference segments using MiTCR v1.1. Analysis was restricted to V-J combinations with a frequency above 0.0001, which covered 99.2% of repertoires. The TCS score was defined as F50 (clonal expansion) divided by E x V (chaos), with BLOSUM62-based TCRdist calculated between CDR3 peptides within each V-J. Welch's t-statistics and random forest reduced 514 V-J features to 10 to 15, which were used in a naive Bayes classifier (R e1071). Clones were called with MiXCR by TCRdb after fastp trimmed the public reads at Q25, and only in-frame beta chains were retained. Every entry covers one CDR3 protein and lists the most common genes and DNA from its rows. TCRdb's processing, not the authors' own work, is the source of the V and J calls. A total of a few hundred thousand distinct CDR3 sequences appear in this sample, 14% of them only once. Together, the top ten hold more than 4.5% of the sample.

This clonotype was recorded many times. There is no known antigen for this receptor. Base qualities were left out, and no much larger clone turns up one base away. The hyperthyroidism patients were between 18 and 65 years old and newly diagnosed, with a disease duration of less than 2 months. Patients with uncontrolled infections, other autoimmune diseases, pregnancy or lactation were excluded. Diagnoses relied on clinical symptoms, serum thyroxine and TRAb, thyroid ultrasound and orbital computed tomography. Blood from progressor patients was drawn when they were first diagnosed with hyperthyroidism, before any ophthalmopathy symptoms appeared. PBMCs were separated from roughly 10 ml of fresh peripheral blood using Ficoll-Paque density gradient centrifugation. Progressor patients were initially diagnosed with Graves' hyperthyroidism and developed ophthalmopathy during follow-up. Total RNA was extracted using Trizol reagent, and RNA quality was assessed on an Agilent 2100 Bioanalyzer.

The CDR3 contains 16 residues, cysteine and phenylalanine counted. The DNA shown is the 48-base CDR3, in frame from base 1. Relative to germline, V is 3 bases shorter and J is 4 bases shorter, with 18 bases between their ends. CDR1 and CDR2 are drawn from the germline V gene (reference sequence): DFQATT, SNEGSKA. The rearranged segments are TRBV20-1 and TRBJ2-2; TRBD2 is perhaps the D gene, given 6 matching bases. Sequencing was done on a sample of blood. This clonotype was sampled from a woman aged 25 to 39 with Graves' hyperthyroidism that later progressed to Graves' ophthalmopathy. The DNA sequence reads TGCAGTGCTAGGGACTTCCGGGACTTCGGCACCGGGGAGCTGTTTTTT. It translates to CSARDFRDFGTGELFF.